The present T cell receptor (beta chain) was sequenced within a study of monozygotic twins with cystic fibrosis listed by TCRdb under 2021. With regard to the full study: Barcoded libraries were prepared from roughly 3.3 micrograms of fragmented DNA with approximately 16 PCR cycles. The study compared TCR beta repertoires within and between 16 monozygotic twin pairs with cystic fibrosis to assess genetic influence on V and J gene usage. Made up mostly of children and adolescents, the cohort included ten female and six male twin pairs ranging in age from about 2.0 to 40 years, with a median of roughly 9 years. Twins were ranked among more than 900 cohort participants for weight-for-height and FEVPerc (FEV1 disease centile) on the day of blood sampling. Data for three of the twin pairs had been reported previously in another context.

The germline V end is reduced by 4 bases and the J end by 8 bases; junction bases left unmatched: 11. Measured from the cysteine to the phenylalanine, the CDR3 is 15 residues long. The read is trimmed to its CDR3 DNA, 45 bases read in frame from base 1. CDR1 and CDR2 were assigned from the germline V gene as SGHRS and YFSETQ. Regarding this clone: Its specific antigen is unknown. Base qualities are not provided; no much larger clone lies one nucleotide away.

The twin pairs came from the European Cystic Fibrosis Twin and Sibling Study Cohort, a cohort that recruited patients from some 150 CF clinics across 14 European countries. Both zygosity and CFTR genotype were checked in-house, and zygosity was tested with multiplex PCR across nine short tandem repeat loci. Peripheral blood was taken from each twin, and clinical parameters were recorded on the day of blood sampling. Genomic DNA was isolated from peripheral blood cells with phenol/chloroform and kept in TE buffer at 4 degrees C. What the authors observed across the whole study: Monozygotic CF twin pairs shared significantly more nucleotide-identical clonotypes within each pair than unrelated CF individuals shared with one another (P = 0.000026, Mann-Whitney). Simpson clonality was generally low (median approximately 0.01), which suggests a naive-dominated repertoire, and clonality was higher in the most severely affected patients. V gene usage was most similar to the co-twin for 13 of 16 pairs, and J usage for 8 of 16 pairs, suggesting genetic constraints. No association turned up between shared CDR3 numbers and age, concordance or disease severity, and the cohort was small.

Following the manufacturer's instructions, the researchers used the immunoSEQ immune profiling system to amplify TCR beta CDR3 regions via multiplex PCR. Sequencing was performed on an Illumina NextSeq system. Turning to the authors' computational methods: The immunoSEQ Analyzer platform handled processing of the sequence data, and clonality was calculated by taking the square root of Simpson's index of productive rearrangements. V and J usage similarity was measured by Jensen-Shannon distance, and CDR3 generation probabilities were computed with OLGA. The researchers looked up shared CDR3 sequences in the immuneACCESS database (August 2020) and in VDJdb (December 2020). TCRdb stores this immuneACCESS table with in-frame sequences only. Part of the clones is absent; in the studies checked, under half of the shortfall reflects unresolved V genes, and no reason is known for the rest. The DNA was the basis for D and trimming; V, J and clone size are from that table. Across this sample there are over 25,000 clones, with around 90% seen only once. The top ten clonotypes cover roughly 0.9% of the sample.

The sequence was obtained from a girl under 10 years old with cystic fibrosis. Sequencing was carried out using blood. The chain couples TRBV5-1 to TRBJ1-4; TRBD1 agrees with 7 junctional bases. The CDR3 protein: CASSPRGGLGEKLFF. The nucleotide sequence reads TGCGCCAGCAGCCCTCGAGGGGGCTTAGGGGAAAAACTGTTTTTT.